The 22 T cell receptor beta chains below come from one sample, sequenced in a study of T cells in Graves' hyperthyroidism and ophthalmopathy. Template material for amplifying TCR beta CDR3 regions consisted of RNA transcripts. In the first-round RT-PCR of the TCR CDR3, the HTBI primer set was used. TCRdb reprocessed the multiplex PCR reads via MiXCR and lists one record per CDR3 protein. Here the sample spans over 400,000 distinct CDR3 sequences, under 15% being singletons. Source material: blood. These receptors came from a young man with Graves' ophthalmopathy.

This clonotype was seen repeatedly, ten times or more. The rearrangement links TRBV10-3 to TRBJ2-5; TRBD2 matches at 11 bases. V was clipped by 0 bases and J by 4 bases; unmatched bases: 7. The CDR3 sequence is 17 residues long. Germline V gene lookup returns CDR1 ENHRY and CDR2 SYGVKD. The CDR3, as DNA: TGTGCCATCAGTGAGTCAACACTAGCGGGGGTGAGAGAGACCCAGTACTTC. It specifies CAISESTLAGVRETQYF.

The chain joins TRBV27 to TRBJ2-7; a weak D match, TRBD2 (5 bases). Germline CDR1 reads MNHEY; CDR2 reads SMNVEV (reference sequence). The CDR3 spans 17 residues. Trimming cost V 1 base and J 0 bases, with 16 bases left between them. The CDR3 coding sequence is TGTGCCAGCAGTTTATACTGGAGCGGCCTGAGCTCCTACGAGCAGTACTTC. It is translated as CASSLYWSGLSSYEQYF.

This clonotype came up many times. The chain couples TRBV6-1 to TRBJ2-7; D gene ambiguous. Germline assignment: CDR1 MNHNS and CDR2 SASEGT. V shed 1 base and J shed 6 bases, with 10 bases lying between them. The CDR3 runs to 13 residues. The CDR3 DNA follows: TGTGCCAGCAGTGAAGAGGATGGGTCCGAGCAGTACTTC. This sequence encodes CASSEEDGSEQYF.

This clonotype was counted many times. CDR3 in amino acids: CASSVPRQGSTDTQYF. CDR3 nucleotide sequence: TGTGCCAGCAGTGTCCCTAGACAGGGAAGCACAGATACGCAGTATTTT. The chain couples TRBV2 to TRBJ2-3; 7 bases match TRBD1. The V gene's germline CDR1 is SNHLY and CDR2 FYNNEI. V shed 4 bases, J shed 0 bases, and the junction held 7 bases outside the gene matches. The CDR3 loop spans 16 amino acids.

The chain is built from TRBV20-1 and TRBJ1-1, with D possibly being TRBD1 (6 bases). V was pared by 5 bases and J by 10 bases, with 23 bases between. CDR1 is DFQATT, CDR2 SNEGSKA, per germline (reference sequence). CDR3 length: 14 amino acids. This CDR3 is CSADPSGAGSVAFF. In DNA, the CDR3 is TGCAGTGCTGATCCCTCAGGGGCAGGTTCGGTAGCTTTCTTT.

The chain has TRBV7-9 and TRBJ2-7; 9 bases fit TRBD1. The CDR3 contains 14 residues. J was trimmed by 6 bases and V by 8 bases; bases with no gene match: 11. CDR1 and CDR2 (germline): SEHNR, FQNEAQ (reference sequence). As DNA, the CDR3 is TGTGCCAGCTCGGGACAGGGCTACTTGGGCGAGCAGTACTTC. Protein product: CASSGQGYLGEQYF.

This clonotype has a count of ten or more. The genes are TRBV2 and TRBJ2-7, with D possibly TRBD1 on 5 matching bases. Trimming removed 4 bases from V and 4 bases from J, with 17 bases in between. This CDR3 spans 15 amino acids. The germline V gene encodes CDR1 SNHLY and CDR2 FYNNEI. Here the CDR3 reads CASSVTRTQGYEQYF. The CDR3 DNA reads as TGTGCCAGCAGTGTCACCCGGACCCAGGGATACGAGCAGTACTTC.

In this sample, this clonotype turned up many times. The chain carries TRBV12-3 or TRBV12-4 and TRBJ2-5, with 7 positions matching TRBD1. This CDR3 is 14 amino acids long. V lost 5 bases to trimming and J lost 1 base; unmatched junction nucleotides: 4. CDR3 in amino acids: CASSRDSFQETQYF. In DNA form, the CDR3 reads TGTGCCAGCAGTCGGGACAGTTTCCAAGAGACCCAGTACTTC.

This clonotype occurred many times. The CDR3 DNA reads TGTGCCAGCTCACCCGGGATAGATGGCACTGAAGCTTTCTTT. Translating it yields CASSPGIDGTEAFF. The genes are TRBV18 and TRBJ1-1, with D unresolved. The CDR3 length is 14 residues. V lost 3 bases to trimming and J lost 4 bases, with 12 bases between them. Germline V gene data show CDR1 as KGHSH and CDR2 as LQKENI.

There are many counts of this clonotype. This chain connects TRBV3-1 to TRBJ2-7; possibly TRBD1 or TRBD2 for D (5 bases each). CDR1 and CDR2 (germline): LGHDT, YNNKEL (reference sequence). Trimming stripped 3 bases from V and 0 bases from J, with 6 bases between. This CDR3 contains 13 residues. The CDR3 region has the DNA TGTGCCAGCAGCCAGGGACCCTCCTACGAGCAGTACTTC. Translation: CASSQGPSYEQYF.

This clonotype was recorded a few times. This rearrangement joins TRBV29-1 to TRBJ2-7; D possibly corresponds to TRBD2 (5 bases). Germline lookup yields CDR1 SQVTM and CDR2 ANQGSEA. V dropped 3 bases and J dropped 6 bases, with 9 bases sitting between them. This CDR3 comprises 11 residues. CDR3 DNA sequence: TGCAGCGTTGATCGGGGTGGCGAGCAGTACTTC. This codes for CSVDRGGEQYF.

This clonotype was detected ten times or more. This chain links TRBV5-1 with TRBJ1-1; D remains ambiguous. Trimming stripped 0 bases from V and 4 bases from J, with 10 bases between. This CDR3 has 14 residues. In germline, CDR1 is SGHRS, CDR2 YFSETQ. The CDR3 nucleotides are TGCGCCAGCAGCTTGGACTATTCCGGCACTGAAGCTTTCTTT. Translated, it gives CASSLDYSGTEAFF.

There are many counts of this clonotype. The rearrangement links TRBV5-1 to TRBJ1-2, with TRBD1 as a possible D gene (5 bases). Per the germline V gene, CDR1 is SGHRS and CDR2 is YFSETQ. V was cut by 4 bases and J by 8 bases, with 15 bases left in between. The CDR3 sequence is 13 residues long. Here the CDR3 DNA reads TGCGCCAGCAGCCCGACCGGGACGGCCGGCTACACCTTC. Translated: CASSPTGTAGYTF.

The chain employs TRBV6-1 and TRBJ1-5; 9 positions agree with TRBD1. CDR1 and CDR2 (germline): MNHNS, SASEGT. The ends lost 4 bases at V and 5 bases at J; junction bases unmatched: 3. The CDR3 length is 14 residues. The CDR3 DNA sequence: TGTGCCAGCAGTGGGGACAGGGTCGATCAGCCCCAGCATTTT. Its protein is CASSGDRVDQPQHF.

The chain uses TRBV24-1 and TRBJ1-5; D call uncertain. Germline V CDR1 and CDR2: KGHDR, SFDVKD. The V end was cut by 0 bases, the J end by 7 bases, with 9 bases between. The length of the CDR3 is 14 residues. Here the CDR3 reads CATSDLWGSQPQHF. DNA of the CDR3: TGTGCCACCAGTGATTTGTGGGGTTCCCAGCCCCAGCATTTT.

This clonotype was recorded a few times. CDR3 protein: CASSLRQGSAKNIQYF. As DNA, the CDR3 is TGTGCCAGCAGTTTGAGGCAGGGCTCTGCCAAAAACATTCAGTACTTC. V gene TRBV27 combines with J gene TRBJ2-4, with a possible D match to TRBD1 (5 bases). V was pared by 3 bases and J by 1 base, with 13 bases between. CDR1 is MNHEY, CDR2 SMNVEV, per germline (reference sequence). The CDR3 runs to 16 residues.

At least ten counts were recorded for this clonotype. This chain links TRBV3-1 with TRBJ1-1; D call uncertain. Trimming removed 3 bases at V and 7 bases at J, with 6 bases between. The germline CDR1 and CDR2 sequences are LGHDT and YNNKEL (reference sequence). The CDR3 loop spans 11 amino acids. The DNA of the CDR3 is TGTGCCAGCAGCCATGTAAGTGAAGCTTTCTTT. The encoded protein is CASSHVSEAFF.

This clonotype was counted many times. As DNA, the CDR3 is TGTGCCAGCAGACGGGAGCCGGAAAACGAGCAGTACTTC. As protein: CASRREPENEQYF. The rearrangement uses TRBV7-9 and TRBJ2-7, with D perhaps TRBD2 (6 bases). The CDR3 has 13 residues. The germline CDR1 and CDR2 sequences are SEHNR and FQNEAQ (reference sequence). The germline V and J ends were trimmed by 6 bases and 5 bases, with 14 bases remaining between them.

This clonotype came up many times. This chain links TRBV6-1 with TRBJ1-5; D is unclear. V dropped 6 bases and J dropped 2 bases, with 8 bases sitting between them. The CDR3 spans 13 residues. Germline V gene sequence: CDR1 MNHNS, CDR2 SASEGT. In DNA, the CDR3 is TGTGCCAGCAGCGCGGGCGGCAATCAGCCCCAGCATTTT. It is translated as CASSAGGNQPQHF.

This clonotype has ten or more counts. The gene calls are TRBV11-2 and TRBJ1-2; a possible D gene is TRBD1 (6 bases). Trimming took 4 bases from V and 6 from J, leaving 9 bases between them. The CDR3 is made up of 12 amino acids. CDR1 is SGHAT, CDR2 FQNNGV, per germline. The DNA of the CDR3 is TGTGCCAGCAGCTCTGAGGGGGATGGCTACACCTTC. Its protein is CASSSEGDGYTF.

The V gene is TRBV10-3, the J gene TRBJ2-7; D gene ambiguous. Germline V CDR1 and CDR2: ENHRY, SYGVKD. The CDR3 runs 13 residues. This CDR3 is CVIGNQSSYEQYF. The CDR3 DNA is TGTGTCATTGGAAACCAAAGCTCCTACGAGCAGTACTTC.

In this sample, this clonotype turned up many times. The V and J genes are TRBV4-1 and TRBJ2-1, with D unclear. The CDR3 extends over 13 amino acids. Trimming left V 2 bases short and J 4 bases short, with 6 bases between. Germline V gives CDR1 MGHRA, CDR2 YSYEKL. CDR3 sequence (DNA): TGCGCCAGCAGCCAACGGCAATACAATGAGCAGTTCTTC. As protein: CASSQRQYNEQFF.